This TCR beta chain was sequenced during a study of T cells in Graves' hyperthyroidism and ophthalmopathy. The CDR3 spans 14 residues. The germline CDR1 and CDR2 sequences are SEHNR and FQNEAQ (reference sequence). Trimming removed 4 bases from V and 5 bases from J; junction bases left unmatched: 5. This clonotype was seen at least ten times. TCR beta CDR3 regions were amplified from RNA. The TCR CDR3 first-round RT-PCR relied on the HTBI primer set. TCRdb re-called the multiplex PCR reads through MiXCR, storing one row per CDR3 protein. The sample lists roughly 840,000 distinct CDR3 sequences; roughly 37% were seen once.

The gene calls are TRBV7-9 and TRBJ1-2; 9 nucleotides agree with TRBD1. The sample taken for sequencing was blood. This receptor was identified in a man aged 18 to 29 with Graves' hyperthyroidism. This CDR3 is CASSSRTGEYGYTF. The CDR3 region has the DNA TGTGCCAGCAGCTCCCGGACAGGGGAATATGGCTACACCTTC.